This section outlines one T cell receptor (beta chain) sequence together with its context. Antigen specificity is unknown. Primers for the PCR totalled 60 Vbeta and 13 Jbeta. Here immunoSEQ multiplex PCR was the method, and the copy in TCRdb shows in-frame clones only, minus some. The sample records about 160,000 clones, 80% to 90% being singletons. The entry originates in a study of cytomegalovirus exposure and HLA in healthy donors. Trimming took off 2 bases at V and 11 bases at J, with 21 bases between the two ends. Germline CDR1 reads MDHEN; CDR2 reads SYDVKM. The CDR3 has 15 residues. General observations from the study: Reports indicate that TCR beta sequences accurately predicted the HLA-A and HLA-B alleles of most subjects.

The rearrangement uses TRBV28 and TRBJ1-1; D remains unclear. The specimen was PBMCs. This TCR was sampled from a woman aged 50 to 60 in good health and CMV-seronegative. Here the CDR3 reads CASSLTGRGEHFAFF. The CDR3 DNA sequence: TGTGCCAGCAGTTTAACCGGGCGGGGTGAACACTTTGCTTTCTTT.